The rows below give T cell receptor beta chains drawn from one sample of a study of cytomegalovirus exposure and HLA in healthy donors. The protocol was immunoSEQ multiplex PCR, while the TCRdb copy is restricted to in-frame clones and leaves out a portion. The sample lists under 200,000 clones, 90% to 97% occurring once. The sequenced sample was PBMCs. The receptor source for this set is a woman aged 18 to 35 in good health and CMV-seronegative. The CDR3 runs from the conserved cysteine through the conserved F or W. D genes are given only for firm matches. Only part of the rows carry a size: once, few, many, or a class if the clone is expanded.

d_gene | j_gene | v_gene | abundance | CDR3nt | CDR3aa
- | TRBJ2-5 | TRBV12-5 | - | TGTGCTAGTTCGCTTAGCTCCCTCGAAGAGACCCAGTACTTC | CASSLSSLEETQYF
TRBD2 | TRBJ2-7 | TRBV7-8 | - | TGTGCCAGCAGCTATCGACTAGCGGGGGGCCTAGTCGAGCAGTACTTC | CASSYRLAGGLVEQYF
TRBD2 | TRBJ2-4 | TRBV9 | - | TGTGCCAGCAGCCCCGGGGGGTCCAAAAACATTCAGTACTTC | CASSPGGSKNIQYF
- | TRBJ1-4 | TRBV27 | - | TGTGCCAGCAGCCCGCAGGTTGGGGAAAAACTGTTTTTT | CASSPQVGEKLFF
TRBD2 | TRBJ2-2 | TRBV9 | - | TGTGCCAGCAGCGACAGCGGGGAGAAGTCTGCCGGGGAGCTGTTTTTT | CASSDSGEKSAGELFF
TRBD2 | TRBJ2-5 | TRBV9 | - | TGTGCCAGCAGCGTAGGGGGAGCGGGGGGAATGGAGACCCAGTACTTC | CASSVGGAGGMETQYF
- | TRBJ1-1 | TRBV9 | - | TGTGCCAGCAGCGCCTGGGGGGGGAACACTGAAGCTTTCTTT | CASSAWGGNTEAFF
TRBD1 | TRBJ1-1 | TRBV7-6 | - | TGTGCCAGCAGCTTCGGGTCAGGGGGCACTGAAGCTTTCTTT | CASSFGSGGTEAFF
TRBD1 | TRBJ1-1 | TRBV18 | - | TGTGCCAGCTCACCGACGACAGGGGCTGAAGCTTTCTTT | CASSPTTGAEAFF
- | TRBJ2-2 | TRBV11-3 | - | TGTGCCAGCAGCTTAGGGCCCAGGGAGCTGTTTTTT | CASSLGPRELFF
TRBD1 | TRBJ2-7 | TRBV14 | - | TGTGCCAGCAGCCAAGAATACAGGGGGGCCGAGCAGTACTTC | CASSQEYRGAEQYF
- | TRBJ1-2 | TRBV4-3 | - | TGCGCCAGCAGCCAAGATACTCAGGGTTTCGGCTACACCTTC | CASSQDTQGFGYTF
TRBD1 | TRBJ2-1 | TRBV25-1 | - | TGTGCCAGCAGTGATTACGGGGCCCACCGGGACAGGGGTGAGCAGTTCTTC | CASSDYGAHRDRGEQFF
- | TRBJ1-1 | TRBV5-1 | - | TGCGCCAGCAGCTCTACCGACAGGACGCGAACAAGTGAAGCTTTCTTT | CASSSTDRTRTSEAFF
TRBD1 | TRBJ1-2 | TRBV10-1 | - | TGCGCCAGCAGAGGGACAGGGGAAGAAAACTATGGCTACACCTTC | CASRGTGEENYGYTF
- | TRBJ1-3 | TRBV5-1 | - | TGCGCCAGCAGTCTAGATCATTCTCCTGGAAACACCATATATTTT | CASSLDHSPGNTIYF
TRBD1 | TRBJ1-2 | TRBV7-2 | once | TGTGCCAGCAGCTGGTTTAGACAGGGAGCAGGCGGCTACACCTTC | CASSWFRQGAGGYTF
TRBD1 | TRBJ1-5 | TRBV9 | - | TGTGCCAGCAGCCCCGGGACAGGTCTCTATAGCAATCAGCCCCAGCATTTT | CASSPGTGLYSNQPQHF
- | TRBJ2-1 | TRBV5-8 | - | TGTGCCACCCCGGAGACAGCATACAATGAGCAGTTCTTC | CATPETAYNEQFF
TRBD1 | TRBJ2-1 | TRBV4-3 | - | TGCGCCAGCAGCCGTACAGGGGGAGGTAATGAGCAGTTCTTC | CASSRTGGGNEQFF
- | TRBJ1-5 | TRBV6-4 | - | TGTGCCAGCAGGCACTCGCAGGGGTGGCCCCAGCATTTT | CASRHSQGWPQHF
TRBD1 | TRBJ1-5 | TRBV4-1 | once | TGCGCCAGCAGCCAAGCCGGGACAGGGAATCAGCCCCAGCATTTT | CASSQAGTGNQPQHF
- | TRBJ2-7 | TRBV19 | - | TGTGCCAGTAGTATATTTGGAACCCAGACCGGGGAGCAGTACTTC | CASSIFGTQTGEQYF
- | TRBJ1-2 | TRBV6-5 | - | TGTGCCAGCAGTTACGGGCGGGGAAACTATGGCTACACCTTC | CASSYGRGNYGYTF
TRBD1 | TRBJ2-4 | TRBV6-6 | many | TGTGCCAGCAGTACTAGGACAGGGAAAAACATTCAGTACTTC | CASSTRTGKNIQYF
TRBD2 | TRBJ2-3 | TRBV27 | - | TGTGCCAGCAGCCGTAGTCGCCCTAGCGGGGGATCAGATACGCAGTATTTT | CASSRSRPSGGSDTQYF
- | TRBJ1-1 | TRBV5-6 | - | TGTGCCAGCAGCTTTAGCCTAGCGAACACTGAAGCTTTCTTT | CASSFSLANTEAFF
- | TRBJ2-1 | TRBV7-8 | - | TGTGCCAGCAGCTTAGTTAGGGGCTCGAGCTACAATGAGCAGTTCTTC | CASSLVRGSSYNEQFF
TRBD1 | TRBJ1-4 | TRBV5-1 | - | TGCGCCAGCAGCTCAGCAGGGGGCGCTGAGGAAAAACTGTTTTTT | CASSSAGGAEEKLFF
TRBD1 | TRBJ1-3 | TRBV30 | - | TGTGCCTGGAAAGACCAGGGGGCTGGAAACACCATATATTTT | CAWKDQGAGNTIYF
- | TRBJ1-1 | TRBV19 | - | TGTGCCAGTAGTCGAGGACAGCTCCAACTGAACACTGAAGCTTTCTTT | CASSRGQLQLNTEAFF
- | TRBJ1-2 | TRBV2 | - | TGTGCCAGCAGTGGAGAGAAGGGGAACTATGGCTACACCTTC | CASSGEKGNYGYTF
- | TRBJ1-2 | TRBV12-5 | - | TGTGCTAGTGGTTTGGCCATGAACTATGGCTACACCTTC | CASGLAMNYGYTF
- | TRBJ2-5 | TRBV25-1 | - | TGTGCCAGCAGTGACTTCACTAGACAAGAGACCCAGTACTTC | CASSDFTRQETQYF
TRBD2 | TRBJ2-7 | TRBV6-5 | - | TGTGCCAGCAGTCCCCTGAAAAGCGGGGGGCGGGAGCAGTACTTC | CASSPLKSGGREQYF
TRBD1 | TRBJ1-6 | TRBV27 | - | TGTGCCAGCAGTTTCACAGGGGCTAATTCACCCCTCCACTTT | CASSFTGANSPLHF
TRBD2 | TRBJ2-3 | TRBV6-1 | - | TGTGCCAGCAGCTTAGCGGGGGTGGGCACAGATACGCAGTATTTT | CASSLAGVGTDTQYF
TRBD1 | TRBJ1-6 | TRBV28 | - | TGTGCCAGCAGCCGAACGGACAGGAATTCTAATTCACCCCTCCACTTT | CASSRTDRNSNSPLHF
- | TRBJ2-3 | TRBV6-4 | - | TGTGCCAGCAGTGTATCCGGGGGTAGCACAGATACGCAGTATTTT | CASSVSGGSTDTQYF
- | TRBJ2-1 | TRBV5-1 | - | TGCGCCAGCAGCCGGGACTACAATGAGCAGTTCTTC | CASSRDYNEQFF
- | TRBJ1-2 | TRBV5-1 | - | TGCGCCAGCAGTCCGGGGGGGGACGGCTACACCTTC | CASSPGGDGYTF
- | TRBJ2-7 | TRBV4-2 | - | TGTGCCAGCAGCCAAGAAACGCAGACAGCCTACGAGCAGTACTTC | CASSQETQTAYEQYF
- | TRBJ2-2 | TRBV27 | - | TGTGCCAGCAGTTTAGGCAGGGGTAACACCGGGGAGCTGTTTTTT | CASSLGRGNTGELFF
- | TRBJ1-1 | TRBV18 | - | TGTGCCAGCTCACCTACTCCGAACACTGAAGCTTTCTTT | CASSPTPNTEAFF